This T cell receptor (beta chain) was sequenced during a study of early T cells in non-severe SARS-CoV-2 infection. Study in general: The authors sequenced bulk RNA from unsorted whole blood, leaving chains unpaired.

Each cDNA molecule carried a unique molecular identifier. MiXCR, applied by TCRdb to the 5' RACE reads, yields one record per CDR3 protein. The sample records about 61,000 distinct CDR3 sequences, less than 14% being singletons. This clonotype was recorded many times. Its antigen is currently unknown. General study results and limits: Clonotype matching in VDJdb favored anti-spike CD8 responses and did not capture private and CD4 specificities.

Trimming stripped 0 bases from V and 3 bases from J, with 17 bases between. The CDR3 length is 17 residues. Germline values: CDR1 MNHEY, CDR2 SVGEGT. This chain connects TRBV6-2 or TRBV6-3 to TRBJ1-1, with a tentative D call TRBD1 (6 bases). Specimen: whole blood. The TCR was taken from an adult who was a healthcare worker with PCR-confirmed SARS-CoV-2 infection or an uninfected control (not recorded which). The CDR3 here is CASSYSAAGAEDTEAFF. DNA of the CDR3: TGTGCCAGCAGTTACTCGGCGGCAGGGGCGGAGGACACTGAAGCTTTCTTT.